Listed below are T cell receptor beta chains from one sample, sequenced in a study of T cell repertoires in cytomegalovirus infection. TCRdb passed the reads through MiXCR, listing each CDR3 protein once. The top ten clones hold about 45% of a sample with a few hundred thousand distinct CDR3 sequences, approximately 17% of them seen once. The sequencing sample was made of CD8+ T cells from PBMCs. These receptors all stem from a human donor in good health (CMV status not recorded). Some clones in this sample may be carry-over from other donors' samples. The CDR3 runs from the conserved cysteine through the conserved F or W. Fields, in order: J gene, V gene, D gene, clone size, CDR3 protein, CDR3 DNA. A D gene is named only where the DNA matches it firmly. Only part of the rows carry a size: once, few, many, or a class if the clone is expanded.

j_call: TRBJ1-3; v_call: TRBV20-1; d_call: NA; clone_size: many; cdr3_aa: CSARDQGRPSGNTIYF; cdr3_nt: TGCAGTGCTCGAGATCAGGGGCGACCCTCTGGAAACACCATATATTTT
j_call: TRBJ1-1; v_call: TRBV9; d_call: NA; clone_size: many; cdr3_aa: CASSAGSNTEAFF; cdr3_nt: TGTGCCAGCAGCGCGGGATCGAACACTGAAGCTTTCTTT
j_call: TRBJ1-1; v_call: TRBV5-6; d_call: NA; clone_size: few; cdr3_aa: CASSLGASSGTEAFF; cdr3_nt: TGTGCCAGCAGCTTGGGAGCTTCGTCGGGCACTGAAGCTTTCTTT
j_call: TRBJ2-1; v_call: TRBV2; d_call: TRBD2; clone_size: NA; cdr3_aa: CASSPLAGAENEQFF; cdr3_nt: TGTGCCAGCAGCCCACTAGCGGGGGCGGAGAATGAGCAGTTCTTC
j_call: TRBJ2-7; v_call: TRBV28; d_call: NA; clone_size: few; cdr3_aa: CASSLPSLGEYYEQYF; cdr3_nt: TGTGCCAGCAGTTTACCGTCCTTAGGGGAATACTACGAGCAGTACTTC
j_call: TRBJ2-7; v_call: TRBV20-1; d_call: NA; clone_size: few; cdr3_aa: CSARDQGVEQYF; cdr3_nt: TGCAGTGCTAGAGATCAGGGCGTCGAGCAGTACTTC
j_call: TRBJ1-1; v_call: TRBV6-6; d_call: TRBD1; clone_size: NA; cdr3_aa: CASRQGTAVLNTEAFF; cdr3_nt: TGTGCCAGCAGACAAGGGACAGCGGTCCTGAACACTGAAGCTTTCTTT
j_call: TRBJ2-5; v_call: TRBV7-8; d_call: TRBD2; clone_size: many; cdr3_aa: CASSSHLGGGTQETQYF; cdr3_nt: TGTGCCAGCAGCTCCCATTTAGGCGGGGGGACCCAAGAGACCCAGTACTTC
j_call: TRBJ2-1; v_call: TRBV5-5; d_call: TRBD1; clone_size: few; cdr3_aa: CASSPTGAREQFF; cdr3_nt: TGTGCCAGCAGCCCGACAGGGGCGCGGGAGCAGTTCTTC
j_call: TRBJ1-5; v_call: TRBV6-2/TRBV6-3; d_call: NA; clone_size: NA; cdr3_aa: CASSFTRFSGGPLDQPQHF; cdr3_nt: TGTGCCAGCAGTTTCACCCGATTCTCCGGGGGCCCCTTGGATCAGCCCCAGCATTTT
j_call: TRBJ2-2; v_call: TRBV5-1; d_call: NA; clone_size: NA; cdr3_aa: CASSASRYTGELFF; cdr3_nt: TGCGCCAGCAGCGCATCTAGATACACCGGGGAGCTGTTTTTT
j_call: TRBJ2-2; v_call: TRBV5-4; d_call: NA; clone_size: NA; cdr3_aa: CASSSVQGTGELFF; cdr3_nt: TGTGCCAGCAGCTCCGTGCAGGGAACCGGGGAGCTGTTTTTT
j_call: TRBJ2-5; v_call: TRBV7-9; d_call: NA; clone_size: NA; cdr3_aa: CATSDRNDQETQYF; cdr3_nt: TGTGCCACCTCAGACAGGAACGACCAAGAGACCCAGTACTTC
j_call: TRBJ1-1; v_call: TRBV4-1; d_call: NA; clone_size: many; cdr3_aa: CASSQDSGDAFF; cdr3_nt: TGCGCCAGCAGCCAAGACTCAGGGGACGCTTTCTTT
j_call: TRBJ2-7; v_call: TRBV6-2/TRBV6-3; d_call: NA; clone_size: few; cdr3_aa: CASSLVSAYEQYF; cdr3_nt: TGTGCCAGCAGTTTAGTATCAGCGTACGAGCAGTACTTC
j_call: TRBJ2-7; v_call: TRBV5-5; d_call: NA; clone_size: NA; cdr3_aa: CASSLATVRSSYEQYF; cdr3_nt: TGTGCCAGCAGCTTGGCCACTGTCCGGAGCTCCTACGAGCAGTACTTC
j_call: TRBJ2-1; v_call: TRBV2; d_call: NA; clone_size: NA; cdr3_aa: CANDSPREQFF; cdr3_nt: TGTGCCAACGACAGCCCAAGGGAGCAGTTCTTC
j_call: TRBJ2-3; v_call: TRBV6-4; d_call: TRBD1; clone_size: NA; cdr3_aa: CASSRGMGDTQYF; cdr3_nt: TGTGCCAGCAGCAGGGGGATGGGAGATACGCAGTATTTT
j_call: TRBJ2-7; v_call: TRBV13; d_call: NA; clone_size: NA; cdr3_aa: CASSFGTQTQSYEQYF; cdr3_nt: TGTGCCAGCAGCTTCGGGACTCAAACTCAATCCTACGAGCAGTACTTC
j_call: TRBJ2-7; v_call: TRBV27; d_call: TRBD2; clone_size: NA; cdr3_aa: CASSSSSGGSREQYF; cdr3_nt: TGTGCCAGCAGTTCCTCTAGCGGGGGGTCGCGGGAGCAGTACTTC
j_call: TRBJ1-6; v_call: TRBV20-1; d_call: NA; clone_size: NA; cdr3_aa: CSARERPVTNNSPLHF; cdr3_nt: TGCAGTGCTAGAGAGAGGCCCGTCACAAATAATTCACCCCTCCACTTT
j_call: TRBJ1-1; v_call: TRBV20-1; d_call: NA; clone_size: NA; cdr3_aa: CSARGQNTEAFF; cdr3_nt: TGCAGTGCTAGAGGCCAGAACACTGAAGCTTTCTTT
j_call: TRBJ2-3; v_call: TRBV29-1; d_call: TRBD2; clone_size: NA; cdr3_aa: CSVEGLTSGGVTSTDTQYF; cdr3_nt: TGCAGCGTTGAAGGCCTGACTAGCGGGGGAGTTACTAGCACAGATACGCAGTATTTT
j_call: TRBJ2-4; v_call: TRBV7-9; d_call: NA; clone_size: many; cdr3_aa: CASSDDSFAKNIQYF; cdr3_nt: TGTGCCAGCAGCGACGACTCCTTCGCCAAAAACATTCAGTACTTC
j_call: TRBJ1-6; v_call: TRBV28; d_call: TRBD1; clone_size: many; cdr3_aa: CASKGDRYNSPLHF; cdr3_nt: TGTGCCAGCAAAGGGGACAGGTATAATTCACCCCTCCACTTT